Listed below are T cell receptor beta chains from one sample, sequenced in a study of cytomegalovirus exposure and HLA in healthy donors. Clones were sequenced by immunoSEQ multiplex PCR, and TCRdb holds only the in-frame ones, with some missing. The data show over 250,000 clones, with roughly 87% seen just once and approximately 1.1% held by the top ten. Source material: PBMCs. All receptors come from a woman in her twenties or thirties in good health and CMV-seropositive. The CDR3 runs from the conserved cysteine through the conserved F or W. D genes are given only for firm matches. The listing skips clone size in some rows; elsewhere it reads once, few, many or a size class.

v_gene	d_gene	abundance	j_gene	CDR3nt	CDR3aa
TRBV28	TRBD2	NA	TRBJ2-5	TGTGCCAGCAGGACTAGCGGGAGTCAAGAGACCCAGTACTTC	CASRTSGSQETQYF
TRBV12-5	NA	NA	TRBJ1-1	TGTGCTAGTGTCGGTGCAGGGTATTACACTGAAGCTTTCTTT	CASVGAGYYTEAFF
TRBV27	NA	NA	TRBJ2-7	TGTGCCAGCAGTTTATCCTCCGGGGGGCTCTCCTACGAGCAGTACTTC	CASSLSSGGLSYEQYF
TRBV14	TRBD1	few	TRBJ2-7	TGTGCCAGCAGCCAGCGACAGGGGGACGCCTACGAGCAGTACTTC	CASSQRQGDAYEQYF
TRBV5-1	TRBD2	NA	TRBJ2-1	TGCGCCAGCAGCTTGGGACTAGCGGACTACAATGAGCAGTTCTTC	CASSLGLADYNEQFF
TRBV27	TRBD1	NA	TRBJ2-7	TGTGCCAGCAGTTTAGGGACAGGATCCTACGAGCAGTACTTC	CASSLGTGSYEQYF
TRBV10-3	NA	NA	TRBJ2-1	TGTGCCATCAGTGAGGACAATGAGCAGTTCTTC	CAISEDNEQFF
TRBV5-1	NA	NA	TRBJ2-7	TGCGCCAGCAGCATCGAAACACCAACCTACGAGCAGTACTTC	CASSIETPTYEQYF
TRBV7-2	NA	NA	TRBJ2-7	TGTGCCAGCAGCTTAAGACCCGAGCGGGTTTACGAGCAGTACTTC	CASSLRPERVYEQYF
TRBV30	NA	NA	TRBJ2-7	TGTGCCTGGAGTCATGGTTCTGGGACCTACGAGCAGTACTTC	CAWSHGSGTYEQYF
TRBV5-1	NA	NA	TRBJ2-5	TGCGCCAGCAGCTTGGGACTAGAGACCCAGTACTTC	CASSLGLETQYF
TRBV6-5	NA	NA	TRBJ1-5	TGTGCCAGCAGACTGGACAACAGGAGGGATCAGCCCCAGCATTTT	CASRLDNRRDQPQHF
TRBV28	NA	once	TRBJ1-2	TGTGCCAGCAGTTTAGGGGGGCTCCAGGGCTACACCTTC	CASSLGGLQGYTF
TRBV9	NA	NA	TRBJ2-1	TGTGCCAGCAGCGTAGTACTCGGTGGTGAGCAGTTCTTC	CASSVVLGGEQFF
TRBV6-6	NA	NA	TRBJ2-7	TGTGCCAGTAACAGGGACTGGAGCTCCTACGAGCAGTACTTC	CASNRDWSSYEQYF
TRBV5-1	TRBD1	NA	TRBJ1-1	TGCGCCAGCAGCGCTGTCAGGGGGCGATTCACTGAAGCTTTCTTT	CASSAVRGRFTEAFF
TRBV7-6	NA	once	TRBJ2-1	TGTGCCAGCGCGGGGAGTCCCTACAATGAGCAGTTCTTC	CASAGSPYNEQFF
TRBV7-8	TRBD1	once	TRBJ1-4	TGTGCCAGCAGCCCCGGGACAGGGAACGAAAAACTGTTTTTT	CASSPGTGNEKLFF
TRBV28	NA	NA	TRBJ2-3	TGTGCCAGCAGTGGACAGATTCCAGATACGCAGTATTTT	CASSGQIPDTQYF
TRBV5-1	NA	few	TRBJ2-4	TGCGCCAGCAGCAGGGGGACGGGAAAAAAGGTTGCCAAAAACATTCAGTACTTC	CASSRGTGKKVAKNIQYF
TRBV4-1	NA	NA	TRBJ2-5	TGCGCCAGCAGCCCGCCGACAGGAACCCAAGAGACCCAGTACTTC	CASSPPTGTQETQYF
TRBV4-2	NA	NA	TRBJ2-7	TGTGCCAGCAGCCAAGAGATCCAAGGACCGGGGACATCCTACGAGCAGTACTTC	CASSQEIQGPGTSYEQYF
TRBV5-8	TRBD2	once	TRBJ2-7	TGTGCCAGCAGCCGAGGGGGGACTAGCCTCGAGCAGTACTTC	CASSRGGTSLEQYF
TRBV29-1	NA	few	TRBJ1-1	TGCAGCGTCTCCATGAACACTGAAGCTTTCTTT	CSVSMNTEAFF
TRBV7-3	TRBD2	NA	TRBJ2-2	TGTGCCAGCAGTCCCGGGACTAGCGCCGCGAACACCGGGGAGCTGTTTTTT	CASSPGTSAANTGELFF
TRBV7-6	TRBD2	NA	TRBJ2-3	TGTGCCAGCAGCCTCCCTACTGACGGGGGGTTGGCAGATACGCAGTATTTT	CASSLPTDGGLADTQYF
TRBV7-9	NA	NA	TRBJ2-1	TGTGCCAGCAGCATCCCTCGGGACACCCACAATGAGCAGTTCTTC	CASSIPRDTHNEQFF
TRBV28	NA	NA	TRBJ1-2	TGTGCCAGCAGTTTATCGGACCTGCAGGGCTATGGCTACACCTTC	CASSLSDLQGYGYTF
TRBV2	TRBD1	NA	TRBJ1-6	TGTGCCAGCAGTGAGGAAGTGACAGGGTATAATTCACCCCTCCACTTT	CASSEEVTGYNSPLHF
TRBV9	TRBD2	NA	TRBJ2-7	TGTGCCAGCAGCGTAGAGGGACTAGCTGTCCCTTACGAGCAGTACTTC	CASSVEGLAVPYEQYF
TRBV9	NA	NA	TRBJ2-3	TGTGCCAGCAGCGTAGTCCCCGATACGCAGTATTTT	CASSVVPDTQYF
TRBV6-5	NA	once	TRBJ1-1	TGTGCCAGCGGAGCCACTGAAGCTTTCTTT	CASGATEAFF
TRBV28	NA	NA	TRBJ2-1	TGTGCCAGCAGTGCTGACAGCTTTTTCTACAATGAGCAGTTCTTC	CASSADSFFYNEQFF
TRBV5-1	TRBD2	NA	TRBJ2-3	TGCGCCAGCAGCCCGCCCGAACTAGCGGGGAAGGGGTATTTT	CASSPPELAGKGYF
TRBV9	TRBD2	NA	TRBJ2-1	TGTGCCAGCAGCGTAGTTGCGGGGAGCGGGACCTACAATGAGCAGTTCTTC	CASSVVAGSGTYNEQFF
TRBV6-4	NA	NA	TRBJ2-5	TGTGCCAGCAGCCGGGACTTTGGGGAGACCCAGTACTTC	CASSRDFGETQYF
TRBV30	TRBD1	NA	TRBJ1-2	TGTGCCTGGGCCCCCGGACAGGGAGATGGCTACACCTTC	CAWAPGQGDGYTF
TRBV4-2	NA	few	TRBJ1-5	TGTGCCAGCAGCCAAGATTGGGTTCAGCCCCAGCATTTT	CASSQDWVQPQHF
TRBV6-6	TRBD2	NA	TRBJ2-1	TGTGCCAGCAGTCAGTCCATAGCGGGAGCTTATGAGCAGTTCTTC	CASSQSIAGAYEQFF
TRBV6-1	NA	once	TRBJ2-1	TGTGCCAGCACCGCCAGATGGCGATCGCGTGGTGAGCAGTTCTTC	CASTARWRSRGEQFF
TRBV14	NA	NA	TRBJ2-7	TGTGCCAGCAGCCCCCCCGGGGGCTACGAGCAGTACTTC	CASSPPGGYEQYF
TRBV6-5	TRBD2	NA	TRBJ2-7	TGTGCCAGCAGTTACGGCGGGAGGGCCTCCTACGAGCAGTACTTC	CASSYGGRASYEQYF
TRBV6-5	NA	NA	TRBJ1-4	TGTGCCAGCAGTTACCTTGACAGTCACAATGAAAAACTGTTTTTT	CASSYLDSHNEKLFF
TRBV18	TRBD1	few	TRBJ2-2	TGTGCCAGCTCACGCGACAGGGCATCAGGGGAGCTGTTTTTT	CASSRDRASGELFF
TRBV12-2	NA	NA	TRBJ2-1	TGTGCAAGTCGCTCTAGCGGGAGGGCCATCAATGAGCAGTTCTTC	CASRSSGRAINEQFF
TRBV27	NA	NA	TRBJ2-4	TGTGCCAGCAGTTCCCGGCAGGCCGGAGGCTTCGGTCAGTACTTC	CASSSRQAGGFGQYF
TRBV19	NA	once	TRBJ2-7	TGTGCCAGTAGTGGGGGTGGATACGAGCAGTACTTC	CASSGGGYEQYF
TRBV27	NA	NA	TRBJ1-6	TGTGCCAGCAGTCCCGGGATGGGGAATTCACCCCTCCACTTT	CASSPGMGNSPLHF
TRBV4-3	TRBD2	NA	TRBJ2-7	TGCGCCAGCAGCCAAGACTCGGGGGGGAGCTCCTACGAGCAGTACTTC	CASSQDSGGSSYEQYF
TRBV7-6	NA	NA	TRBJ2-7	TGTGCCAGCAGCTCCTCCGGAGGTAGCGAGCAGTACTTC	CASSSSGGSEQYF
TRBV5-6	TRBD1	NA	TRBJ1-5	TGTGCCAGCAACCAACATACGGACAGGAGAAATCAGCCCCAGCATTTT	CASNQHTDRRNQPQHF
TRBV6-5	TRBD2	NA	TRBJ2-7	TGTGCCAGCAGTTACTCAGGCGGGGGGGCCCTAGAGCAGTACTTC	CASSYSGGGALEQYF
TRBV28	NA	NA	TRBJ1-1	TGTGCCAGCAGTCTAGGGGCAAGGAACACTGAAGCTTTCTTT	CASSLGARNTEAFF
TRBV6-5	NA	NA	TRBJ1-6	TGTGCCAGCAGCCTCACCCGACAGTTAAATTCACCCCTCCACTTT	CASSLTRQLNSPLHF
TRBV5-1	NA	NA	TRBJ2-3	TGCGCCAGCAGGGATAGCGGAGCTAGCACAGATACGCAGTATTTT	CASRDSGASTDTQYF
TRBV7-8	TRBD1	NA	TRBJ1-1	TGTGCCAGCAGCATCGGGGACAGGGGATTCACTGAAGCTTTCTTT	CASSIGDRGFTEAFF
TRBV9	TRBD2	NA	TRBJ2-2	TGTGCCAGCAGCGTAGGTTTCCCAGCGGGGGGCGGCACCGGGGAGCTGTTTTTT	CASSVGFPAGGGTGELFF